These T cell receptor beta chains were read from a single sample in a study of Ad26.COV2.S vaccination and SARS-CoV-2 variants. Sequencing used immunoSEQ multiplex PCR; TCRdb keeps in-frame clones, though not all of them. The repertoire has a few hundred thousand clones, about 90% of them found once; the top ten carry less than 5.5%. Sequencing was performed on peripheral blood, taken in a trial of Ad26.COV2.S vaccine versus placebo. All receptors derive from a person aged 18 to 59 who received the Ad26.COV2.S COVID-19 vaccine or a placebo. Both conserved end residues are part of each CDR3. Fields, in order: J gene, V gene, clone size, D gene, CDR3 DNA, CDR3 protein. A D gene is named only where the DNA matches it firmly. Clone size appears in some rows only: once, few, many, or a class for an expanded clone.

>TRBJ2-2|TRBV7-3|NA|NA
TGTGCCAGCAGCTTTAATCGGAACACCGGGGAGCTGTTTTTT
CASSFNRNTGELFF
>TRBJ1-2|TRBV19|NA|NA
TGTGCCAGTAGTATAACCCTCGGCAGGGGAGGCTACACCTTC
CASSITLGRGGYTF
>TRBJ2-5|TRBV19|NA|TRBD2
TGTGCCAGTAGTATCGGACTAGCGGGTCTTCAAGAGACCCAGTACTTC
CASSIGLAGLQETQYF
>TRBJ2-5|TRBV5-6|NA|NA
TGTGCCAGCAGCACGGGACAAGAGACCCAGTACTTC
CASSTGQETQYF
>TRBJ2-3|TRBV15|once|TRBD2
TGTGCCACCAGCAGAGGTTATAGCGGGATGCCGGCAGATACGCAGTATTTT
CATSRGYSGMPADTQYF
>TRBJ2-2|TRBV18|NA|NA
TGTGCCAGCTCACTCCGGGACGGGAACACCGGGGAGCTGTTTTTT
CASSLRDGNTGELFF
>TRBJ2-5|TRBV11-2|NA|TRBD1
TGTGCCAGCAGCTTAGTACCGCCGGGACAGGGAGCGGGGGAGACCCAGTACTTC
CASSLVPPGQGAGETQYF
>TRBJ2-4|TRBV19|NA|NA
TGTGCCAGTAGAGGCCAGGGCGAGTACATTCAGTACTTC
CASRGQGEYIQYF
>TRBJ2-6|TRBV6-5|NA|NA
TGTGCCAGCGACAGACAGTCTGGGGCCAACGTCCTGACTTTC
CASDRQSGANVLTF
>TRBJ2-1|TRBV7-9|NA|TRBD2
TGTGCCAGCAGCCAGACAACCGGACTAGCGGGAGCAAATGAGCAGTTCTTC
CASSQTTGLAGANEQFF
>TRBJ1-2|TRBV14|NA|NA
TGTGCCAGCAGCCCGACGGAAAGCTATGGCTACACCTTC
CASSPTESYGYTF
>TRBJ2-5|TRBV6-2/TRBV6-3|NA|TRBD1
TGTGCCAGCAGTTACCGGGACAGGCCGGCGCAAGAGACCCAGTACTTC
CASSYRDRPAQETQYF
>TRBJ2-1|TRBV12-3/TRBV12-4|NA|NA
TGTGCCAGCAGTGGGGGGACAGATCTTGAGCAGTTCTTC
CASSGGTDLEQFF
>TRBJ2-1|TRBV6-1|NA|TRBD2
TGTGCCAGCAGTGATTATCGACTAGCGGGAGGACCCTACAATGAGCAGTTCTTC
CASSDYRLAGGPYNEQFF
>TRBJ2-7|TRBV30|NA|NA
TGTGCCTGGACTCAGGGGTCCTACGAGCAGTACTTC
CAWTQGSYEQYF
>TRBJ1-1|TRBV30|NA|NA
TGTGCCTGGAGTGGGGTCAGGGGGAACACTGAAGCTTTCTTT
CAWSGVRGNTEAFF
>TRBJ1-2|TRBV5-1|once|NA
TGCGCCAGCAGCTTGAAGGGGTCGGGAGGCTACACCTTC
CASSLKGSGGYTF
>TRBJ2-7|TRBV5-1|NA|NA
TGCGCCAGCAGCTTTCAGCCCGTTTCCTACGAGCAGTACTTC
CASSFQPVSYEQYF
>TRBJ1-5|TRBV28|NA|TRBD1
TGTGCCAGCAGTTTATGGGCAGGGGGCCAGCCCCAGCATTTT
CASSLWAGGQPQHF
>TRBJ2-1|TRBV2|NA|TRBD2
TGTGCCAGCAGTGAATGGCTAGGCGGGAGCTGGGTCGACAATGAGCAGTTCTTC
CASSEWLGGSWVDNEQFF
>TRBJ2-7|TRBV7-9|NA|TRBD1
TGTGCCAGCAGCTCGCGAGGACAGGGAACCTACGAGCAGTACTTC
CASSSRGQGTYEQYF
>TRBJ1-1|TRBV5-4|once|TRBD1
TGTGCCAGCAGCTCGCCACGGGGGACAGGGGGAACCACTGAAGCTTTCTTT
CASSSPRGTGGTTEAFF